This T cell receptor (beta chain) was sequenced for a study of cytomegalovirus exposure and HLA in healthy donors. The study ran its PCR with 60 Vbeta and 13 Jbeta primers. Sequenced by immunoSEQ multiplex PCR; TCRdb stores in-frame clones only, minus some. The repertoire has roughly 150,000 clones, approximately 75% of them found once; the top ten carry 1.5% to 2%. CDR3 length: 15 residues. The germline gives CDR1 SGHRS, CDR2 YFSETQ. The V end lost 3 bases, the J end lost 2 bases, and 15 bases lay between the germline ends. The sequence came from a woman aged 18-35 years in good health and CMV-seronegative. The genes are TRBV5-1 and TRBJ2-7, with D possibly being TRBD2 (6 bases). Sequencing used PBMCs. DNA of the CDR3: TGCGCCAGCAGCTCCGTCGGGGAGCGGGCCTACGAGCAGTACTTC. Protein product: CASSSVGERAYEQYF.